This T cell receptor (beta chain) was profiled in a study of OX40 agonist ivuxolimab in advanced cancers. The V and J ends lost 5 bases and 6 bases, in that order; junction bases with no gene match: 13. The germline V gene has CDR1 MNHNY and CDR2 SVGAGI (reference sequence). CDR3 length equals 16 residues. About this clone itself: Its antigen is undetermined.

Notes on the study in general: CD4+ and CD8+ blood T cells expanded clonally by week 6 at 0.1 to 3.0 mg/kg.

Peripheral blood came from all dose cohorts at three timepoints. This table comes from immunoSEQ multiplex PCR, and its TCRdb copy is limited to in-frame clones, with some not included. Among 20,000 to 25,000 clones listed, over 70% were seen once. This TCR derives from an adult with an advanced solid tumor such as melanoma, head and neck, liver or kidney cancer. J is TRBJ1-1 and V is TRBV6-6, with 9 bases identical to TRBD1. Sample: CD4+ or CD8+ T cells sorted from blood, taken in a trial of the OX40 agonist ivuxolimab. The chain's CDR3 is CASSQGTGTELPEAFF. CDR3 bases: TGTGCCAGCAGTCAGGGGACAGGGACAGAGTTGCCTGAAGCTTTCTTT.